Listed here is a single T cell receptor beta chain. Its antigen is currently unknown. This sample is drawn from a study of cytomegalovirus exposure and HLA in healthy donors. The study, taken as a whole, reports: Among CMV-associated TCR beta chains, most appeared HLA-restricted in a later analysis. According to an earlier analysis, most TCR beta V segments yielded productive rearrangements about 87% or about 30% of the time.

PCR involved 60 Vbeta and 13 Jbeta primers. Method: immunoSEQ multiplex PCR; TCRdb's copy keeps in-frame clones and lacks some. Of some 120,000 clones in the sample, 80% were seen once. Trimming stripped 5 bases from V and 2 bases from J, with 12 bases between. CDR1 is LNHDA, CDR2 SQIVND, per germline (reference sequence). The CDR3 consists of 15 residues. The TCR sequence derives from a man aged 30-40 years in good health and CMV-seronegative. Material for sequencing was PBMCs. This sequence joins TRBV19 and TRBJ1-4; D remains ambiguous. The CDR3 region has the DNA TGTGCCAGTAGTGAGCGGTCTGGGACTAATGAAAAACTGTTTTTT. As protein: CASSERSGTNEKLFF.